A single sample is the source of the 19 T cell receptor beta chains below, sequenced in a study of cytomegalovirus exposure and HLA in healthy donors (dated by TCRdb to between 2016 and 2019). Library preparation used the immunoSEQ multiplex PCR assay. A mixture of 60 forward primers for TCR Vbeta segments and 13 reverse primers for TCR Jbeta segments was used in the multiplex PCR. TCRdb mirrors the immuneACCESS table, restricted to in-frame sequences. Some clones are absent from its copies; in checked studies, under half trace to an unresolved V gene, and the reason for the others is unknown. Recorded for this sample are under 200,000 clones; roughly 71% of them occurred a single time. The ten largest clones capture roughly 7% of the sample. Sample: PBMCs. The receptors originated from a male donor in good health and CMV-seropositive.

This rearrangement joins TRBV7-2 to TRBJ1-2; the match to TRBD1 covers 11 bases. J lost 7 bases, V lost 3 bases, and 4 bases had no gene match. CDR1 SGHTA and CDR2 FQGNSA come from the germline V gene. CDR3 length: 14 residues. The CDR3 nucleotides read TGTGCCAGCAGCTTTCGGGGGACAGGGGGTGGCTACACCTTC. Protein sequence: CASSFRGTGGGYTF.

The V and J genes are TRBV19 and TRBJ2-5, with a tentative D call TRBD2 (7 bases). The V end was cut by 2 bases, the J end by 5 bases, with 33 bases between. Germline CDR1 reads LNHDA; CDR2 reads SQIVND (reference sequence). The CDR3 runs 21 residues. CDR3 amino acids: CASSISSRLAGAPEVEETQYF. DNA for the CDR3: TGTGCCAGTAGTATATCCTCTCGACTGGCGGGGGCCCCGGAGGTCGAGGAGACCCAGTACTTC.

The CDR3 region is CASSLNVGLAADTQYF. Here the CDR3 DNA reads TGTGCCAGCAGCTTAAATGTAGGGCTAGCGGCAGATACGCAGTATTTT. The chain has TRBV7-3 and TRBJ2-3; 7 nucleotides align to TRBD2. Germline-derived CDR1 and CDR2 are SGHTA and FQGTGA. The CDR3 totals 16 residues. The junction had 8 bases not matched to a gene; V was cut back by 1 base and J by 4 bases.

CDR3 amino acids: CASSLNRGYYGYTF. The CDR3 DNA sequence: TGTGCCAGCAGTTTAAACAGGGGGTATTATGGCTACACCTTC. The chain recombines TRBV27 with TRBJ1-2; TRBD1 agrees at 8 bases. Germline V gene data show CDR1 as MNHEY and CDR2 as SMNVEV (reference sequence). The junction had 4 bases not matched to a gene; V was cut back by 2 bases and J by 5 bases. This CDR3 spans 14 amino acids.

The V gene is TRBV29-1, the J gene TRBJ2-7; D is possibly TRBD2 (6 bases). This CDR3 has 13 residues. Looked up from germline, CDR1 is SQVTM and CDR2 is ANQGSEA. V lost 7 bases, J lost 3 bases, and 16 bases lay in between. CDR3 in DNA: TGCAGCGCGCGATTGCCGGGGGTCTACGAGCAGTACTTC. This gives the protein CSARLPGVYEQYF.

The CDR3 sequence: CASSLARLNTEAFF. Written as DNA, the CDR3 is TGTGCCAGCAGCTTAGCCAGGTTGAACACTGAAGCTTTCTTT. The chain recombines TRBV7-8 with TRBJ1-1, with D unclear. Trimming left V 0 bases short and J 0 bases short, with 5 bases between. Germline CDR1 is SGHVS and CDR2 is FQNEAQ. The CDR3 extends over 14 amino acids.

Only a few counts were recorded for this clone. CDR3 coding DNA: TGTGCCAGCGCACGACAGATGATGAACACTGAAGCTTTCTTT. Protein: CASARQMMNTEAFF. The V and J genes are TRBV6-1 and TRBJ1-1; TRBD1 might be the D (5 bases). Trimming took 8 bases from V and 0 from J, leaving 13 bases between them. The CDR3 is 14 amino acids. Germline assignment: CDR1 MNHNS and CDR2 SASEGT.

The CDR3 here is CASSVGGSGYEAFF. The CDR3 bases are TGTGCCAGCAGCGTAGGTGGCAGCGGATACGAAGCTTTCTTT. The rearrangement uses TRBV9 and TRBJ1-1; D not resolved. V gave up 0 bases and J gave up 8 bases, with 14 bases separating them. CDR3 length: 14 residues. Germline CDR1 and CDR2: SGDLS and YYNGEE.

Only a few counts were recorded for this clone. The V gene is TRBV6-1, the J gene TRBJ2-7; the match to TRBD1 covers 7 bases. The CDR3 consists of 14 residues. V trimming: 10 bases; J trimming: 3 bases; junction bases outside the gene matches: 12. Germline V lookup: CDR1 MNHNS, CDR2 SASEGT. This CDR3 is CATMPGGAYYEQYF. For the CDR3, the DNA is TGTGCCACCATGCCAGGGGGAGCCTACTACGAGCAGTACTTC.

This clone was observed a single time. The rearrangement uses TRBV11-1 and TRBJ2-7, with D unresolved. The ends were cut back, 4 bases at V and 6 bases at J, with 16 bases in the middle. The CDR3 consists of 14 residues. Per the germline V gene, CDR1 is SGHAT and CDR2 is FQDESV (reference sequence). The CDR3 loop is CASSSTSSSGEQYF. The CDR3 DNA reads as TGTGCCAGCAGCTCCACCTCTTCTAGTGGCGAGCAGTACTTC.

The chain carries TRBV12-5 and TRBJ2-6, with a tentative D call TRBD2 (5 bases). V was trimmed by 4 bases and J by 2 bases, leaving 6 bases between them. This CDR3 comprises 14 residues. Germline CDR1 reads LGHNT; CDR2 reads FRNRAP. This chain's CDR3 is CASGYGAGANVLTF. For the CDR3, the DNA is TGTGCTAGTGGTTACGGGGCTGGGGCCAACGTCCTGACTTTC. The full variable domain, with the rest looked up from reference TRBV12-5 and TRBJ2-6, is DARVTQTPRHKVTEMGQEVTMRCQPILGHNTVFWYRQTMMQGLELLAYFRNRAPLDDSGMPKDRFSAEMPDATLATLKIQPSEPRDSAVYFCASGYGAGANVLTFGAGSRLTVL.

The chain uses TRBV30 and TRBJ2-7, with a tentative D call TRBD1 (5 bases). The CDR3 is 14 residues long. V lost 1 base to trimming and J lost 0 bases, with 10 bases between them. Looked up from germline, CDR1 is GTSNPN and CDR2 is SVGIG (reference sequence). The CDR3 spells CAWSDQGPSYEQYF. The CDR3 bases are TGTGCCTGGAGTGACCAGGGTCCCTCCTACGAGCAGTACTTC.

V and J are TRBV18 and TRBJ1-2; TRBD1 agrees at 9 bases. The CDR3 loop spans 13 amino acids. Germline V gene sequence: CDR1 KGHSH, CDR2 LQKENI. Trimming at V came to 3 bases and at J to 7 bases, leaving 3 bases not matched to a gene. CDR3 region: CASSPGQGSGYTF. Written as DNA, the CDR3 is TGTGCCAGCTCACCGGGACAGGGATCTGGCTACACCTTC.

The chain joins TRBV9 to TRBJ2-1, with 9 bases identical to TRBD1. This CDR3 comprises 15 residues. Germline CDR1 and CDR2: SGDLS and YYNGEE. Losses at the gene ends were 3 bases for V and 4 bases for J; bases not matched to a gene: 5. The CDR3 bases are TGTGCCAGCAGCGCCCGGGACAGGGAATACAATGAGCAGTTCTTC. Translated: CASSARDREYNEQFF.

This chain connects TRBV27 to TRBJ1-5, with TRBD1 matching 8 bases. Germline CDR1 reads MNHEY; CDR2 reads SMNVEV (reference sequence). The CDR3 sequence is 17 residues long. With 0 bases clipped from V and 3 bases from J, the junction kept 7 bases outside the gene matches. The CDR3 DNA is TGTGCCAGCAGTTTATCCCGGGACAGGATGGTCAATCAGCCCCAGCATTTT. Translated, it gives CASSLSRDRMVNQPQHF.

The chain uses TRBV6-6 and TRBJ1-2; D remains ambiguous. V was shortened by 3 bases and J by 7 bases, with 6 bases between the two germline ends. Per germline, CDR1 MNHNY and CDR2 SVGAGI (reference sequence). The CDR3 sequence is 11 residues long. The CDR3 reads CASSYEGGYTF. In DNA, the CDR3 is TGTGCCAGCAGTTATGAGGGTGGCTACACCTTC.

The chain couples TRBV19 to TRBJ2-4; 7 bases map to TRBD1. Unmatched junction bases numbered 8, after V lost 8 bases and J lost 4 bases. Germline V lookup: CDR1 LNHDA, CDR2 SQIVND (reference sequence). The length of the CDR3 is 14 residues. Here the CDR3 reads CASLHRGGKNIQYF. In DNA, the CDR3 is TGTGCCAGTCTCCACAGGGGTGGGAAAAACATTCAGTACTTC.

J is TRBJ2-7 and V is TRBV25-1; TRBD1 aligns across 8 bases. Germline V lookup: CDR1 MGHDK, CDR2 SYGVNS. The length of the CDR3 is 16 residues. Trimming took 2 bases from V and 3 from J; bases not matched to a gene: 9. Here the CDR3 reads CASSEPDRAGFYEQYF. The CDR3 DNA sequence: TGTGCCAGCAGTGAACCGGACAGGGCGGGTTTCTACGAGCAGTACTTC.

This clone was seen only a few times. CDR3 DNA sequence: TGTGCCAGCAGTCAGAGACAAGGGGGTGAAAAACTGTTTTTT. It is translated as CASSQRQGGEKLFF. J is TRBJ1-4 and V is TRBV2; D perhaps matches TRBD1 (6 bases). The germline gives CDR1 SNHLY, CDR2 FYNNEI. Trimming removed 5 bases at V and 7 bases at J, with 14 bases between. The CDR3 loop spans 14 amino acids.